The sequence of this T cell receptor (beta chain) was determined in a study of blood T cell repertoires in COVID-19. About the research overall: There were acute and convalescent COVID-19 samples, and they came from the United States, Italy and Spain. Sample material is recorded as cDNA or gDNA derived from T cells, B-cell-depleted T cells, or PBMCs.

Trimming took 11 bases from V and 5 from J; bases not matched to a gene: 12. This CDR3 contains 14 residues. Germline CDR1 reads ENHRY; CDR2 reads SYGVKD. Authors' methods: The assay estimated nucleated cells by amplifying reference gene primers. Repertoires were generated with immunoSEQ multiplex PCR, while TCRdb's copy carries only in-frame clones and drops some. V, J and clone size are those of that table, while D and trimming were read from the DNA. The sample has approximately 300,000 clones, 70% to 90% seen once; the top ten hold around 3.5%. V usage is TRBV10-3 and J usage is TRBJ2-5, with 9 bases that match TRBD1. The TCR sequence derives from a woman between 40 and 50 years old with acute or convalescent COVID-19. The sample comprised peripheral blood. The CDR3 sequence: CAAGDRAQGETQYF. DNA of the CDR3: TGTGCCGCAGGGGACAGGGCCCAGGGGGAGACCCAGTACTTC.